The 26 T cell receptor beta chains listed next were all sequenced from one sample in a study of cytomegalovirus exposure and HLA in healthy donors. The primer mix had 60 Vbeta and 13 Jbeta primers. The assay was immunoSEQ multiplex PCR, and TCRdb's table has in-frame clones only and misses some. This sample has some 160,000 clones; approximately 80% occur once, and the top ten carry 1.5% to 2%. Sequenced material: PBMCs. All receptors derive from a woman aged 30 to 39 in good health and CMV-seronegative.

The CDR3 protein is CAWSGDLGGPQHF. In nucleotides, the CDR3 is TGTGCCTGGAGTGGGGATTTGGGGGGGCCCCAGCATTTT. The chain employs TRBV30 and TRBJ1-5; tentatively, D is TRBD1 (5 bases). The CDR3 totals 13 residues. The V and J ends lost 1 base and 9 bases respectively, with 13 bases between them. Germline V CDR1 and CDR2: GTSNPN, SVGIG (reference sequence).

This clone was counted between two and nine times. This chain joins TRBV10-3 and TRBJ1-2; 7 positions agree with TRBD1. V lost 6 bases, J lost 4 bases, and 20 bases stayed unmatched. The CDR3 length is 18 residues. CDR1 is ENHRY, CDR2 SYGVKD, per germline. CDR3 loop: CAIRDSRQGLGLIYGYTF. In DNA, the CDR3 is TGTGCCATCAGGGATTCGAGACAGGGATTGGGTCTAATCTATGGCTACACCTTC.

This chain links TRBV7-3 with TRBJ2-3; no clear D gene. CDR3 length: 15 amino acids. The germline V gene has CDR1 SGHTA and CDR2 FQGTGA. The germline V and J ends were trimmed by 2 bases and 2 bases, with 11 bases remaining between them. CDR3 protein: CASSLSLTDTDTQYF. The CDR3 DNA follows: TGTGCCAGCAGCTTATCCTTAACAGACACAGATACGCAGTATTTT.

The chain joins TRBV5-1 to TRBJ1-2; no clear D gene. Germline loops: CDR1 SGHRS, CDR2 YFSETQ. This CDR3 comprises 13 residues. The germline V and J ends were trimmed by 2 bases and 6 bases, with 11 bases remaining between them. This CDR3 reads CASSFEGSHGYTF. The CDR3 bases are TGCGCCAGCAGCTTTGAGGGCTCACATGGCTACACCTTC.

The chain couples TRBV19 to TRBJ1-5; unclear D gene. Germline lookup yields CDR1 LNHDA and CDR2 SQIVND (reference sequence). This CDR3 is built from 14 residues. V lost 5 bases, J lost 8 bases, and 16 bases lay in between. Written as DNA, the CDR3 is TGTGCCAGTAGTTCCCAACCCAAGGAGGAGCCCCAGCATTTT. This gives the protein CASSSQPKEEPQHF.

V is TRBV7-9 and J is TRBJ1-2; perhaps TRBD1 as D (6 bases). Trimming pared 4 bases from V and 1 base from J, leaving 19 bases between. The CDR3 totals 17 residues. Germline assignment: CDR1 SEHNR and CDR2 FQNEAQ (reference sequence). CDR3: CASSSSPPRGNNYGYTF. Written as DNA, the CDR3 is TGTGCCAGCAGCTCCTCGCCCCCCAGGGGCAATAACTATGGCTACACCTTC.

The chain uses TRBV4-3 and TRBJ1-2; 10 positions agree with TRBD1. CDR3 length equals 14 residues. J gave up 9 bases and V 1 base, and 5 bases lay outside the gene matches. CDR1 LGHNA and CDR2 YSLEER come from the germline V gene. This CDR3 reads CASSQGTGGSSYTF. The CDR3 DNA reads as TGCGCCAGCAGCCAAGGGACAGGGGGTTCGAGCTACACCTTC.

This chain joins TRBV6-5 and TRBJ1-6; TRBD1 aligns across 10 bases. V was pared by 5 bases and J by 14 bases, with 0 bases of the junction left unmatched. In germline, CDR1 is MNHEY, CDR2 SVGAGI. The CDR3 contains 11 residues. Here the CDR3 reads CASSGTGALHF. For the CDR3, the DNA is TGTGCCAGCAGTGGGACAGGGGCCCTCCACTTT.

V is TRBV5-1 and J is TRBJ2-7; D is possibly TRBD1 (6 bases). V was pared by 2 bases and J by 0 bases, with 9 bases between. The CDR3 loop spans 14 amino acids. In germline, CDR1 is SGHRS, CDR2 YFSETQ. CDR3 amino acids: CASSLQGNSYEQYF. In DNA form, the CDR3 reads TGCGCCAGCAGCTTACAGGGAAACTCCTACGAGCAGTACTTC. The entire variable domain, with the rest obtained from reference TRBV5-1 and TRBJ2-7, is as follows: KAGVTQTPRYLIKTRGQQVTLSCSPISGHRSVSWYQQTPGQGLQFLFEYFSETQRNKGNFPGRFSGRQFSNSRSEMNVSTLELGDSALYLCASSLQGNSYEQYFGPGTRLTVT.

The chain couples TRBV5-1 to TRBJ1-1, with D perhaps matching TRBD1 (5 bases). CDR1 SGHRS and CDR2 YFSETQ come from the germline V gene. The germline V and J ends were trimmed by 0 bases and 5 bases, with 11 bases remaining between them. The CDR3 totals 14 residues. The CDR3: CASSLGTGETEAFF. CDR3 bases: TGCGCCAGCAGCTTGGGGACGGGGGAGACTGAAGCTTTCTTT.

This clone was detected once. The chain uses TRBV9 and TRBJ2-1, with D possibly being TRBD2 (5 bases). Trimming cost V 0 bases and J 2 bases, with 9 bases left between them. Per germline, CDR1 SGDLS and CDR2 YYNGEE. The CDR3 contains 15 residues. In DNA form, the CDR3 reads TGTGCCAGCAGCGTAGGAGGGCCTACCTACAATGAGCAGTTCTTC. Protein sequence: CASSVGGPTYNEQFF.

About this clone: The germline gene is not matched at one end of the junction; a read error may be the cause. V is TRBV25-1 and J is TRBJ1-2; 8 positions match TRBD1. Per germline, CDR1 MGHDK and CDR2 SYGVNS. This CDR3 comprises 15 residues. The CDR3 bases are TGTGCCAGCAGTCCCCCAGGGGGCATAGGGTATGGCTACCCCTTC. Translating gives CASSPPGGIGYGYPF.

The chain combines TRBV21-1 with TRBJ1-1. TRBV21-1 represents a pseudogene. The length of the CDR3 is 18 residues. The DNA of the CDR3 is TGTGCCAGCAGCAAAGCGCTTGCCAAGGGAGGGAAGGTGACTGAAGCTTTCTTT. Translation: CASSKALAKGGKVTEAFF.

The V call is TRBV27, the J call TRBJ2-3; 7 bases agree with TRBD1. Germline V lookup: CDR1 MNHEY, CDR2 SMNVEV (reference sequence). The length of the CDR3 is 15 residues. Trimming at V came to 5 bases and at J to 2 bases, leaving 7 bases not matched to a gene. DNA for the CDR3: TGTGCCAGCAGTATTCGGGACAGACACACAGATACGCAGTATTTT. Translation gives CASSIRDRHTDTQYF.

The chain combines TRBV5-1 with TRBJ1-4; 8 positions match TRBD1. The J segment lost 3 bases and the V segment lost 4 bases, leaving 5 bases of the junction unmatched. This CDR3 region has 15 residues. CDR1 and CDR2 from the germline V gene are SGHRS and YFSETQ. This chain's CDR3 is CASSGQTGANEKLFF. The DNA for the CDR3 is TGCGCCAGCAGCGGGCAGACAGGGGCTAATGAAAAACTGTTTTTT. Full variable domain (rest looked up from reference TRBV5-1 and TRBJ1-4): KAGVTQTPRYLIKTRGQQVTLSCSPISGHRSVSWYQQTPGQGLQFLFEYFSETQRNKGNFPGRFSGRQFSNSRSEMNVSTLELGDSALYLCASSGQTGANEKLFFGSGTQLSVL.

V usage is TRBV10-3 and J usage is TRBJ2-2; TRBD2 matches at 11 bases. The junction had 12 bases not matched to a gene; V was cut back by 5 bases and J by 4 bases. Germline values: CDR1 ENHRY, CDR2 SYGVKD. The CDR3 is 18 residues long. The CDR3 DNA follows: TGTGCCATCAGTTCCAATCCGGGACTAGCGGCGGGCACCGGGGAGCTGTTTTTT. It yields the protein CAISSNPGLAAGTGELFF.

To note about this clone: One junction end disagrees with the germline gene, perhaps due to a read error. CDR3 residues: CANSPPGGRNEQFF. The DNA of the CDR3 is TGTGCCAACAGCCCCCCTGGGGGGAGGAATGAGCAGTTCTTC. The rearrangement links TRBV7-8 to TRBJ2-1; D is possibly TRBD2 (6 bases). CDR3 length: 14 amino acids. The V gene's germline CDR1 is SGHVS and CDR2 FQNEAQ.

This chain links TRBV9 with TRBJ1-5; D may be TRBD1 (5 bases). Trimming pared 2 bases from V and 0 bases from J, leaving 9 bases between. Germline V lookup: CDR1 SGDLS, CDR2 YYNGEE. This CDR3 is 15 amino acids long. The chain's CDR3 is CASSVRGDSNQPQHF. In DNA form, the CDR3 reads TGTGCCAGCAGCGTCCGGGGGGATAGCAATCAGCCCCAGCATTTT.

The chain combines TRBV28 with TRBJ2-3, with D uncertain. The CDR3 loop spans 16 amino acids. Germline V gives CDR1 MDHEN, CDR2 SYDVKM. Trimming left V 5 bases short and J 0 bases short, with 15 bases between. Here the CDR3 DNA reads TGTGCCAGCAGTACCTCAGCGATTACTAGCACAGATACGCAGTATTTT. Amino acids: CASSTSAITSTDTQYF.

This chain links TRBV9 with TRBJ2-3, with 7 bases lining up with TRBD2. Germline CDR1 and CDR2: SGDLS and YYNGEE. After removal of 1 base from V and 3 bases from J, the junction contained 8 bases not matched to a gene. CDR3 length equals 16 residues. Here the CDR3 DNA reads TGTGCCAGCAGCGTAATGGGGGGGTTCAAGACAGATACGCAGTATTTT. The encoded protein is CASSVMGGFKTDTQYF.

The chain employs TRBV7-9 and TRBJ2-7; TRBD2 matches at 9 bases. With 5 bases clipped from V and 0 bases from J, the junction kept 5 bases outside the gene matches. The germline V gene encodes CDR1 SEHNR and CDR2 FQNEAQ (reference sequence). CDR3 size: 15 residues. Written as DNA, the CDR3 is TGTGCCAGCAGCGGAGGACTAGCGAGCTCCTACGAGCAGTACTTC. Residues: CASSGGLASSYEQYF.

The chain combines TRBV7-9 with TRBJ2-5; 10 bases align to TRBD2. The CDR3 is 14 amino acids. After removal of 2 bases from V and 4 bases from J, the junction contained 1 base not matched to a gene. Germline CDR1 and CDR2: SEHNR and FQNEAQ (reference sequence). The CDR3 DNA is TGTGCCAGCAGCTTATCTAGCGGGGGAGAGACCCAGTACTTC. Translating gives CASSLSSGGETQYF.

The chain links TRBV28 to TRBJ1-4; a possible D gene is TRBD1 (5 bases). This CDR3 spans 14 amino acids. Trimming removed 4 bases at V and 8 bases at J, with 14 bases between. Germline V gene data show CDR1 as MDHEN and CDR2 as SYDVKM. The CDR3 DNA reads as TGTGCCAGCAGTTCCCAGATAAGGGGCGAAAAACTGTTTTTT. This gives the protein CASSSQIRGEKLFF.

The genes are TRBV5-1 and TRBJ1-2; 10 nucleotides agree with TRBD1. V gave up 4 bases and J gave up 2 bases; unmatched junction bases: 5. This CDR3 is built from 15 residues. From germline, CDR1 is SGHRS and CDR2 YFSETQ. CDR3 protein: CASSPGQGTNYGYTF. The CDR3 nucleotides read TGCGCCAGCAGCCCGGGACAGGGGACGAACTATGGCTACACCTTC. Filled out from reference TRBV5-1 and TRBJ1-2, the complete variable domain reads KAGVTQTPRYLIKTRGQQVTLSCSPISGHRSVSWYQQTPGQGLQFLFEYFSETQRNKGNFPGRFSGRQFSNSRSEMNVSTLELGDSALYLCASSPGQGTNYGYTFGSGTRLTVV.

The rearrangement uses TRBV7-2 and TRBJ2-7; 7 nucleotides match TRBD1. The CDR3 runs to 17 residues. V lost 6 bases and J lost 3; bases outside the gene matches: 17. The germline V gene has CDR1 SGHTA and CDR2 FQGNSA. The CDR3 region is CASSLRERQGVFYEQYF. In nucleotides, the CDR3 is TGTGCCAGCAGTCTTCGAGAGCGACAGGGAGTATTCTACGAGCAGTACTTC.

The CDR3 DNA follows: TGTGCCAGTTACCCGGGGGGGAGCTCTGGAAACACCATATATTTT. Translation: CASYPGGSSGNTIYF. J is TRBJ1-3 and V is TRBV19; D perhaps matches TRBD1 (5 bases). The CDR3 sequence is 15 residues long. V was trimmed by 8 bases and J by 0 bases, leaving 14 bases between them. Germline CDR1 reads LNHDA; CDR2 reads SQIVND (reference sequence).